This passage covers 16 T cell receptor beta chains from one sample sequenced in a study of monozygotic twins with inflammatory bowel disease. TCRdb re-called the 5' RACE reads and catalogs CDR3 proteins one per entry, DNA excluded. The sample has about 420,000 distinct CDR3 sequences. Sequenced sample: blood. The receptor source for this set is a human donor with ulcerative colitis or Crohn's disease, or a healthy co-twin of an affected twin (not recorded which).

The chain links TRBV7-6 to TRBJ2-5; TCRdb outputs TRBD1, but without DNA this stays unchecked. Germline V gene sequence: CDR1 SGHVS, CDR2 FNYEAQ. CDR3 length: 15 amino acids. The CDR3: CASSQDRARPETQYF.

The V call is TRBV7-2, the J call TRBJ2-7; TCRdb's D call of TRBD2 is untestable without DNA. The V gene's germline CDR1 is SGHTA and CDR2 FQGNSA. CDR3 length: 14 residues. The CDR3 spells CASSWTSGSYEQYF.

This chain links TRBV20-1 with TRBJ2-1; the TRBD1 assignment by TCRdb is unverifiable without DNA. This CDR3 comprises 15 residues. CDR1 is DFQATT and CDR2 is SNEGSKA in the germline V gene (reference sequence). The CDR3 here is CSYLAGAAHFNEQFF.

CDR3 sequence reads: CASSLSGQAFTDTQYF. The chain has TRBV28 and TRBJ2-3; without DNA, the TCRdb call of TRBD1 cannot be checked. The CDR3 is 16 amino acids. Germline loops: CDR1 MDHEN, CDR2 SYDVKM.

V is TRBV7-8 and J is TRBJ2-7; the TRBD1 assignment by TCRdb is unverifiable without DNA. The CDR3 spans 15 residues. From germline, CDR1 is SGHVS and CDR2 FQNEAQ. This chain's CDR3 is CASSPRDSFSYEQYF.

CDR3 sequence reads: CASSPGASTYNEQFF. This chain joins TRBV5-6 and TRBJ2-1; TCRdb names TRBD2, which stays unverified in the absence of DNA. Germline CDR1 SGHDT, CDR2 YYEEEE. The CDR3 totals 15 residues.

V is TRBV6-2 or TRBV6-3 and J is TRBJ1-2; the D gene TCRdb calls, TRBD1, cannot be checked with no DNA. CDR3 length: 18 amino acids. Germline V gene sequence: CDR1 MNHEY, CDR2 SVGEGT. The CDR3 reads CASRPTGVSGQRVYGYTF.

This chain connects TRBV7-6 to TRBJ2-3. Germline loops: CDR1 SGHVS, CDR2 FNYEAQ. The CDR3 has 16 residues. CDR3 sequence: CASSLAPTSSTDTQYF.

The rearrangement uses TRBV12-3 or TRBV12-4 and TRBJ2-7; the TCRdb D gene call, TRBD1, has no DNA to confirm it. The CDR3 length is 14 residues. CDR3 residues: CASSFEQGISQQYF.

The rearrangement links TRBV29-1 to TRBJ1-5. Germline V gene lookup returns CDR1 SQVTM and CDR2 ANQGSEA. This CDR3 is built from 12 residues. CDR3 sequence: CSAMVANQPQHF.

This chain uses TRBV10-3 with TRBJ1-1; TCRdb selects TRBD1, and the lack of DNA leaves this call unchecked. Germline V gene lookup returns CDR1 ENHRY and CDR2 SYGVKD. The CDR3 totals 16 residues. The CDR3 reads CAISAGTGGLNTEAFF.

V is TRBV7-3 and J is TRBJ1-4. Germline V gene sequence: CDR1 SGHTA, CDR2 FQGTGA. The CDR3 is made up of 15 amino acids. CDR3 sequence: CASSLTGAGDEKLFF.

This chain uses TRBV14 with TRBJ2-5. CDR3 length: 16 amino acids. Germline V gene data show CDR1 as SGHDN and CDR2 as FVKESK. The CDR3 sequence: CASSPKKLGNQETQYF.

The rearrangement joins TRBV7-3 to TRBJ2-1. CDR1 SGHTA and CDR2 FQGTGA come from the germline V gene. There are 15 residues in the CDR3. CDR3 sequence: CASSLFPDSYNEQFF.

The CDR3 loop is CASSQGMGYEQYF. V gene TRBV3-1 combines with J gene TRBJ2-7. The CDR3 spans 13 residues. Looked up from germline, CDR1 is LGHDT and CDR2 is YNNKEL (reference sequence).

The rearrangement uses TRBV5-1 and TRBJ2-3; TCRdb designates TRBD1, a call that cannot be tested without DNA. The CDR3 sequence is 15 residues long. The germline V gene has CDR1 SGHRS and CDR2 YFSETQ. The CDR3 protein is CASSPDRAFTDTQYF.